Sequencing of this T cell receptor (beta chain) was carried out in a study of T cell repertoires in cytomegalovirus infection. Background on the study: Newly reported HLA-C-restricted and thoroughly characterized HLA-B-restricted CMV epitopes were employed. Public TCR beta signatures were indicative of both CMV infection and a matching HLA type. Study-wide results and caveats: Clonotype analysis showed dominance of the ex vivo response by HLA-C-restricted CMV-specific TCR beta clonotypes. CMV carriers having the relevant HLA were flagged by cumulative public TCR beta family frequency.

For this clonotype: What it binds is not known.

Using its own MiXCR run on the reads, TCRdb lists one record per CDR3 protein. This table holds 700,000 to 950,000 distinct CDR3 sequences, around a third found once. Sequences were derived from cultured CD8+ T cells from PBMCs, sampled from culture after CMV antigen stimulation. The receptor was derived from a human donor in good health (CMV status not recorded). Some clones in this sample may be carry-over from other donors' samples.

The CDR3 nucleotides are TGTGCCAGCAGTTACTCTTGGCGGGGGCCTTATCATGAGCAGTTCTTC. Residues: CASSYSWRGPYHEQFF. The chain carries TRBV6-2 or TRBV6-3 and TRBJ2-1, with D perhaps TRBD2 (7 bases). Deletions cut 0 bases from V and 8 bases from J, with 17 bases between. CDR3 length: 16 residues. Germline CDR1 MNHEY, CDR2 SVGEGT.